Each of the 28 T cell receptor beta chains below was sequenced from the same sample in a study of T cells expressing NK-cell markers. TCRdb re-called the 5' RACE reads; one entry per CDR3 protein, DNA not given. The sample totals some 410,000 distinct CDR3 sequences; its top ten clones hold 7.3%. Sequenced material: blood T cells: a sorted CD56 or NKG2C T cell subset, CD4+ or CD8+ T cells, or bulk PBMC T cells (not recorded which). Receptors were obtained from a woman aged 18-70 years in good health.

The CDR3 sequence: CASSLTGGGSDTQYF. The genes are TRBV12-3 or TRBV12-4 and TRBJ2-3; TCRdb gives TRBD1 as the D gene, but with no DNA this cannot be confirmed. The CDR3 loop spans 15 amino acids.

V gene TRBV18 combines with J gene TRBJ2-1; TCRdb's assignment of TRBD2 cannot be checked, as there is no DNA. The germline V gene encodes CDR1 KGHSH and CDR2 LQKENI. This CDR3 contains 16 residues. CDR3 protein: CASSVSSGGASNEQFF.

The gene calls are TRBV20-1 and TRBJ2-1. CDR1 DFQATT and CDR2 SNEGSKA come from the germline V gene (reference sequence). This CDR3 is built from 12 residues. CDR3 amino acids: CSARPNHNEQFF.

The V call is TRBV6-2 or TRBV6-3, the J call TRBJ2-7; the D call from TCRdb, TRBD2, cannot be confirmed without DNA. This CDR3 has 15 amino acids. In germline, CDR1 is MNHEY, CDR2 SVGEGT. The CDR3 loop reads CASSGTSGRYYEQYF.

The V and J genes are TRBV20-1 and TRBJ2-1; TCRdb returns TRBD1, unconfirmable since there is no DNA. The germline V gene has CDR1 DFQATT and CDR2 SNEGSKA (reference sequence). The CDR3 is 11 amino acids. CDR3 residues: CSAMGPGRQFF.

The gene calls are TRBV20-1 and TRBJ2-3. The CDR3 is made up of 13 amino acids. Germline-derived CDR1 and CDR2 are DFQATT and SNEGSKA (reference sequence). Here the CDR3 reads CSASSLVADTQYF.

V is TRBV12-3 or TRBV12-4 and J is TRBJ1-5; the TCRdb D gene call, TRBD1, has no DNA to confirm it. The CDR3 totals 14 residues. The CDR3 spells CASSSTENHQPQHF.

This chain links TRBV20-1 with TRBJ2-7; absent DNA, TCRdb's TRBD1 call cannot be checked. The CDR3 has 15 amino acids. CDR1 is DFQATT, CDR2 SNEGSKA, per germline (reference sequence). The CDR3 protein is CSAFTSGTGYEGQYF.

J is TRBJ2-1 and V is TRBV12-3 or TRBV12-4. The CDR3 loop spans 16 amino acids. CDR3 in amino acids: CASSLVQVRSYNEQFF.

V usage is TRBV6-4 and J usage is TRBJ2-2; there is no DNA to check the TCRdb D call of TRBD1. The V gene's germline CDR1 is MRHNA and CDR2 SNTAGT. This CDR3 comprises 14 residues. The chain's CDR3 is CASSDGAGTGELFF.

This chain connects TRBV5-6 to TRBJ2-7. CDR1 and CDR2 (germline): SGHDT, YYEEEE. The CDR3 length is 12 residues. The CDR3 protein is CASSLADYEQYF.

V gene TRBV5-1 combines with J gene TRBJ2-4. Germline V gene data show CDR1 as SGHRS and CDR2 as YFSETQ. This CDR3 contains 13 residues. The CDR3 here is CASSLGNKNIQYF.

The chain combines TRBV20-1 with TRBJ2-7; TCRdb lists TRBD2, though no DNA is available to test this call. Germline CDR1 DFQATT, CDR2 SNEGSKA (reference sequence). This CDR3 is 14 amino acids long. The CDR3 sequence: CSARSGRVSYEQYF.

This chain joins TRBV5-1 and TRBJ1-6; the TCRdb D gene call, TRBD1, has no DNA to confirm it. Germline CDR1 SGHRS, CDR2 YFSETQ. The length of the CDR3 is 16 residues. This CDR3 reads CASSFSRETYNSPLHF.

This CDR3 reads CASSLAGEGRETQYF. This sequence joins TRBV7-3 and TRBJ2-5; TCRdb selects TRBD2, and the lack of DNA leaves this call unchecked. The CDR3 loop spans 15 amino acids. In germline, CDR1 is SGHTA, CDR2 FQGTGA.

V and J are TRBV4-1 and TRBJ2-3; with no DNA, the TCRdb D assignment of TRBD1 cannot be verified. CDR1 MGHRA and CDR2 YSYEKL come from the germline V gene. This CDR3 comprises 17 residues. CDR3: CASSQATGGQFTDTQYF.

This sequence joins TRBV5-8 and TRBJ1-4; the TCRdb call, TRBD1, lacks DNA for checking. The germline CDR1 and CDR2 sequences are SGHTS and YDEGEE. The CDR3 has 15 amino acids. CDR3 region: CASSLGRGANEKLFF.

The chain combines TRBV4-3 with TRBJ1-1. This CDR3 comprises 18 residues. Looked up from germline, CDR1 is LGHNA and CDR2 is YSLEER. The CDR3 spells CASSQDLGVEILDTEAFF.

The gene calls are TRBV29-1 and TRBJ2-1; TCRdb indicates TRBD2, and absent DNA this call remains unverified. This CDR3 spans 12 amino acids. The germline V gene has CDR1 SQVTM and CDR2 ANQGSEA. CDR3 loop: CSGLPRDNEQFF.

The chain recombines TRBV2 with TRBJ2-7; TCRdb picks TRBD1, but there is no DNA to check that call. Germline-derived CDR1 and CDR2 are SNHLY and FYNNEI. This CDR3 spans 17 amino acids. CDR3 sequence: CASSQDRGTPKAREQYF.

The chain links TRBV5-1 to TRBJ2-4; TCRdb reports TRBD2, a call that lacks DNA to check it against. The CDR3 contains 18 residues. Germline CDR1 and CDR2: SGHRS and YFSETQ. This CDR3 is CASSLGDLRLVAKNIQYF.

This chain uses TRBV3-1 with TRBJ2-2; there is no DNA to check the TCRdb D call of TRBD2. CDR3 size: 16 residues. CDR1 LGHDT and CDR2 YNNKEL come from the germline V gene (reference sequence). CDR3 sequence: CASSAGLAGFTGELFF.

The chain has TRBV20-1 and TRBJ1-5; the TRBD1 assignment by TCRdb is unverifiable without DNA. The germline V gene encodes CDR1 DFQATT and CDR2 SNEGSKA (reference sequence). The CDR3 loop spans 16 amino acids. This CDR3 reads CSARWGVRQSNQPQHF.

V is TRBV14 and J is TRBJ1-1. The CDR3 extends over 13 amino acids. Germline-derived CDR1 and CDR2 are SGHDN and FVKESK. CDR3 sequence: CASRQFMNTEAFF.

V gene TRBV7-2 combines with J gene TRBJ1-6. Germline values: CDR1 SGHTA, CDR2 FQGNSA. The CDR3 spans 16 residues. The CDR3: CASSVTGSSYNSPLHF.

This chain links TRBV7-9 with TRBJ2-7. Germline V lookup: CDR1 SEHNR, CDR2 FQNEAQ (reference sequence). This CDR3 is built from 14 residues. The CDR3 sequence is CASSSLTGPYEQYF.

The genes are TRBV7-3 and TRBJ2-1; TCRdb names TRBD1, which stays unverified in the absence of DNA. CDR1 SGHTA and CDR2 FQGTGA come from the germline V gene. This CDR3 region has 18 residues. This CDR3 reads CASSLYGGGTALYNEQFF.

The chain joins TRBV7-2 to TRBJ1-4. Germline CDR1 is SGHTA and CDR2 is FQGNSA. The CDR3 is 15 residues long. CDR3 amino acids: CASSLVSGSNEKLFF.